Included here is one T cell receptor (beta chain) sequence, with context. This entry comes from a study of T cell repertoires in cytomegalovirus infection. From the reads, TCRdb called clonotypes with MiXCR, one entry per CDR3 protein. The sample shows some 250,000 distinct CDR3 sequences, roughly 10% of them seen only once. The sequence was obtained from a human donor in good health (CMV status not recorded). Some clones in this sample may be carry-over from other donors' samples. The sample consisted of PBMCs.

CDR3 protein: CATSRGDSRSNEKLFF. In nucleotides, the CDR3 is TGTGCCACCAGCAGAGGGGACAGCAGATCCAATGAAAAACTGTTTTTT. The chain carries TRBV15 and TRBJ1-4; 7 bases are a match to TRBD1. The germline gives CDR1 LNHNV, CDR2 YYDKDF (reference sequence). J lost 5 bases, V lost 1 base, and 7 bases had no gene match. The CDR3 runs 16 residues.